This T cell receptor (beta chain) was retrieved from a study of vaccination effects on CD4 cells after COVID-19. Across the whole study: Every participant took two doses of the BNT162b2 or mRNA-1273 vaccine. Study-wide points: The study, lacking early post-infection timepoints, had few convalescent patients.

Repertoires were generated with immunoSEQ multiplex PCR, while TCRdb's copy carries only in-frame clones and drops some. The data contain around 25,000 clones, around 70% of them seen just once; the ten biggest clones take up over 9.5%. The CDR3 is 17 amino acids. The germline V gene has CDR1 SGHAT and CDR2 FQNNGV. With 2 bases clipped from V and 6 bases from J, the junction kept 13 bases outside the gene matches. Concerning this clone: Antigen unknown.

After expansion with viral peptide pools in the ViraFEST assay, antigen-specific CD4+ T cells were sequenced. Culture proceeded for nine to eleven days, and CD4+ T cells were then isolated. Prior SARS-CoV-2 infection was absent in the vaccine recipients, as shown by negative nucleocapsid antibodies. This TCR was recovered from a human donor who received a COVID-19 vaccine. The chain has TRBV11-2 and TRBJ2-3, with 8 nucleotides matching TRBD2. Sequences were derived from CD4+ T cells from PBMCs cultured with SARS-CoV-2 spike peptides, sampled before COVID-19 vaccination. The CDR3, as DNA: TGTGCCAGCAGCTTAAGGGGCGGGAGGTATGTCGAGGATACGCAGTATTTT. This translates into CASSLRGGRYVEDTQYF.